Listed here is a single T cell receptor beta chain. Regarding time point: persistent/refractory GD, antithyroid drugs over 5 years with positive TRAb. RNA isolated from PBMCs was used to make the TCR library. The data belong to a study of regulatory T cells in long-lasting Graves disease. Researchers made TCR beta libraries by using iRepertoire HTBI primers and running Arm-PCR on CDR3 regions. The authors' processing: Gene usage covered approximately 60 TRBV and 14 TRBJ segments. TCRdb re-called the multiplex PCR reads with MiXCR, one entry per CDR3 protein. TCRdb's processing, not the study's, gives the V and J calls here. Seen here are about 470,000 distinct CDR3 sequences, less than 25% observed once, and the top ten hold under 9%. Germline CDR1 reads SEHNR; CDR2 reads FQNEAQ (reference sequence). V lost 8 bases, J lost 0 bases, and 9 bases stayed unmatched. The CDR3 runs 17 residues.

Sequences were derived from peripheral blood mononuclear cells (PBMCs), sampled when the disease was refractory, from a patient treated with antithyroid drugs. This sequence originates from a female donor with Graves disease. The J gene is TRBJ2-2, the V gene TRBV7-9; 10 nucleotides match TRBD2. In DNA, the CDR3 is TGTGCCAGCGAAGGAACTAGCGGGGCCGCGAACACCGGGGAGCTGTTTTTT. It specifies CASEGTSGAANTGELFF. The full variable domain, with the rest looked up from reference TRBV7-9 and TRBJ2-2, is DTGVSQNPRHKITKRGQNVTFRCDPISEHNRLYWYRQTLGQGPEFLTYFQNEAQLEKSRLLSDRFSAERPKGSFSTLEIQRTEQGDSAMYLCASEGTSGAANTGELFFGEGSRLTVL.